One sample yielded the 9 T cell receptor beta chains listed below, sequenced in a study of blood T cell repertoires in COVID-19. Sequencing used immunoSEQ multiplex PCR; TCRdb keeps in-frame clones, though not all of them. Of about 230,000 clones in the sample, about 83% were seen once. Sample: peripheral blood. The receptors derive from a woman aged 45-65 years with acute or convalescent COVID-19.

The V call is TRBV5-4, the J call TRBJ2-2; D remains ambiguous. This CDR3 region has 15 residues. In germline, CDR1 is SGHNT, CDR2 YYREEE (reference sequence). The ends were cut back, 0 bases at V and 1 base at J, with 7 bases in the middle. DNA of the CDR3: TGTGCCAGCAGCTTGGGGGCAGAGAACACCGGGGAGCTGTTTTTT. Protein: CASSLGAENTGELFF.

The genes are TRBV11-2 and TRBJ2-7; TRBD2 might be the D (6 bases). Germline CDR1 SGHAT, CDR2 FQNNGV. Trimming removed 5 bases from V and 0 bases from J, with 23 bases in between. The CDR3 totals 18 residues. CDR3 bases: TGTGCCAGCAGCCCCGGGGGTAGGGTTCGAGGGAGCTCCTACGAGCAGTACTTC. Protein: CASSPGGRVRGSSYEQYF.

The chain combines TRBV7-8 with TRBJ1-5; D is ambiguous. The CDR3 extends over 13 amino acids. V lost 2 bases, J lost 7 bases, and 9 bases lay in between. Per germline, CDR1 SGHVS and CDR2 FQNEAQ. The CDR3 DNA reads TGTGCCAGCAGCTTATTTGCGGAACAGCCCCAGCATTTT. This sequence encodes CASSLFAEQPQHF.

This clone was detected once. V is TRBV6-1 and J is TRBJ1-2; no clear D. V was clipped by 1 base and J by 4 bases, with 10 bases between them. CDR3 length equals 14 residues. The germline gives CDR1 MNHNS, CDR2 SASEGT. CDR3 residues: CASSEELTGYGYTF. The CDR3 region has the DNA TGTGCCAGCAGTGAAGAACTCACTGGCTATGGCTACACCTTC.

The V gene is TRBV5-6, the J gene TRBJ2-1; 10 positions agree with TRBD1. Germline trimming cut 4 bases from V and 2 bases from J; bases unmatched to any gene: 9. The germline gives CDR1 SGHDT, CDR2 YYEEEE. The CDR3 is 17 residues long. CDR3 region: CASSPVFGQGAYNEQFF. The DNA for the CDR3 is TGTGCCAGCAGCCCCGTCTTTGGACAGGGGGCCTACAATGAGCAGTTCTTC. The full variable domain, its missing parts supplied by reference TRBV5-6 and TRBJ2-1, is DAGVTQSPTHLIKTRGQQVTLRCSPKSGHDTVSWYQQALGQGPQFIFQYYEEEERQRGNFPDRFSGHQFPNYSSELNVNALLLGDSALYLCASSPVFGQGAYNEQFFGPGTRLTVL.

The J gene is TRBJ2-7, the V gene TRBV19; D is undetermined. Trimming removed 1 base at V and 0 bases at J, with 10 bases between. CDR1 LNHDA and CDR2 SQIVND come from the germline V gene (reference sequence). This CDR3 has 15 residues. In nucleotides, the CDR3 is TGTGCCAGTAGTATAGCCCCTTTTAACTCCTACGAGCAGTACTTC. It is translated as CASSIAPFNSYEQYF.

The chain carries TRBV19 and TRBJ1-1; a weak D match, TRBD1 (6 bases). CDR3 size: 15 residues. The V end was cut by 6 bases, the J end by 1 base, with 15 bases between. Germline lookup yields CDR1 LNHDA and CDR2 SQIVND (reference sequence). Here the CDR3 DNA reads TGTGCCAGTAGAGACAAACAGGGATGGAACACTGAAGCTTTCTTT. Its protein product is CASRDKQGWNTEAFF. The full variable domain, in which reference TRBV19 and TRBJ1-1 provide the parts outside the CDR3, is DGGITQSPKYLFRKEGQNVTLSCEQNLNHDAMYWYRQDPGQGLRLIYYSQIVNDFQKGDIAEGYSVSREKKESFPLTVTSAQKNPTAFYLCASRDKQGWNTEAFFGQGTRLTVV.

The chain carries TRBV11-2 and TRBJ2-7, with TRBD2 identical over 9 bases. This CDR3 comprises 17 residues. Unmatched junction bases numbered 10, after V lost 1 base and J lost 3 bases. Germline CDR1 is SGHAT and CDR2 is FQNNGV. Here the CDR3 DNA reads TGTGCCAGCAGCTTAGGGACTAGCGTCTTACAATACTACGAGCAGTACTTC. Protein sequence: CASSLGTSVLQYYEQYF.

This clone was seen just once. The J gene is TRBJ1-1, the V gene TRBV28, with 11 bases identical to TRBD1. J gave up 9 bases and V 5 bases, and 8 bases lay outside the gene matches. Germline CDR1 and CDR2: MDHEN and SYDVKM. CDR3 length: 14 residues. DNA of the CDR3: TGTGCCAGCAGTGAGGGACAGGGGGGCCCCAAAGCTTTCTTT. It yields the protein CASSEGQGGPKAFF.